These 20 T cell receptor beta chains were all obtained from the same sample, sequenced in a study of T cells in Graves' hyperthyroidism and ophthalmopathy. It was RNA transcripts that yielded the amplified TCR beta CDR3 regions. RT-PCR in the first round (using the HTBI primer set) targeted the TCR CDR3. MiXCR, applied by TCRdb to the multiplex PCR reads, yields one record per CDR3 protein. The sample lists hundreds of thousands of distinct CDR3 sequences; about 14% were seen once. Sequenced: blood. Receptors originate from a woman aged 25 to 39 with Graves' hyperthyroidism that later progressed to Graves' ophthalmopathy.

This clonotype was seen at least ten times. The chain employs TRBV2 and TRBJ2-7; D remains unclear. Germline V CDR1 and CDR2: SNHLY, FYNNEI. Between the trimmed V and J ends, which lost 6 bases and 0 bases, there was a span of 15 bases. CDR3 length equals 15 residues. CDR3 sequence (DNA): TGTGCCAGCAGCCCAGGACGGCAGAGCTCCTACGAGCAGTACTTC. It encodes CASSPGRQSSYEQYF.

This clonotype has at least ten counts. This sequence joins TRBV10-3 and TRBJ1-2; 7 bases fit TRBD1. Germline CDR1 is ENHRY and CDR2 is SYGVKD. This CDR3 spans 13 amino acids. The V gene end was trimmed by 2 bases and the J gene end by 6 bases; junction bases not matched to a gene: 3. CDR3 sequence (DNA): TGTGCCATCAGTGAGACAGGGGCGAATGGCTACACCTTC. The encoded protein is CAISETGANGYTF.

Many counts were recorded for this clonotype. J is TRBJ1-1 and V is TRBV20-1; possible D gene TRBD1, 6 bases. V was trimmed by 3 bases and J by 3 bases, leaving 11 bases between them. The CDR3 runs to 13 residues. Per germline, CDR1 DFQATT and CDR2 SNEGSKA (reference sequence). CDR3 bases: TGCAGTGCTAGGGGGGCCCCGGACACTGAAGCTTTCTTT. Translating it yields CSARGAPDTEAFF.

The rearrangement uses TRBV18 and TRBJ1-2; D perhaps matches TRBD1 (5 bases). V gave up 3 bases and J gave up 8 bases, with 19 bases separating them. The CDR3 loop spans 15 amino acids. Looked up from germline, CDR1 is KGHSH and CDR2 is LQKENI. The CDR3 region has the DNA TGTGCCAGCTCACCCCCGACAGCAGGGACTGACGGCTACACCTTC. Translation: CASSPPTAGTDGYTF.

This clonotype was observed a few times. The V and J genes are TRBV4-1 and TRBJ2-1; TRBD2 matches at 10 bases. The V segment lost 2 bases and the J segment 4 bases; nucleotides outside the gene matches: 5. This CDR3 region has 16 residues. Germline loops: CDR1 MGHRA, CDR2 YSYEKL. CDR3 coding DNA: TGCGCCAGCAGCCAACCTAGCGGGAGTAGGTACAATGAGCAGTTCTTC. Translation gives CASSQPSGSRYNEQFF.

This clonotype has only a few counts. CDR3 DNA sequence: TGCAGTGCTAGAGGGACTCAGGGGGCTAACTATGGCTACACCTTC. Its protein is CSARGTQGANYGYTF. The chain links TRBV20-1 to TRBJ1-2, with 7 positions matching TRBD1. The CDR3 runs to 15 residues. The V and J ends lost 1 base and 0 bases, in that order; junction bases with no gene match: 5. In germline, CDR1 is DFQATT, CDR2 SNEGSKA (reference sequence).

This clonotype was seen repeatedly, ten times or more. DNA of the CDR3: TGTGCCAGTAAGATACAGTTATTCGACGGGGAGCTGTTTTTT. This codes for CASKIQLFDGELFF. V gene TRBV19 combines with J gene TRBJ2-2; no reliable D call. Per the germline V gene, CDR1 is LNHDA and CDR2 is SQIVND (reference sequence). V was pared by 7 bases and J by 7 bases, with 16 bases between. This CDR3 region has 14 residues.

This clonotype turned up a few times. The chain uses TRBV6-1 and TRBJ2-5, with a possible D match to TRBD1 (6 bases). The CDR3 length is 14 residues. Germline V gene lookup returns CDR1 MNHNS and CDR2 SASEGT. V lost 8 bases and J lost 3, with 16 bases in between. CDR3 in DNA: TGTGCCAGCCTTTCCCATCACAGGGAAGAGACCCAGTACTTC. Protein: CASLSHHREETQYF.

This clonotype was recorded at least ten times. The V and J genes are TRBV18 and TRBJ1-3; D is perhaps TRBD1 (5 bases). V lost 0 bases and J 7 bases, leaving 10 bases between the germline ends. Germline V gene data show CDR1 as KGHSH and CDR2 as LQKENI. This CDR3 has 14 residues. The CDR3: CASSPPVRENTIYF. CDR3 nucleotide sequence: TGTGCCAGCTCACCACCGGTCAGGGAGAACACCATATATTTT. Filled out from reference TRBV18 and TRBJ1-3, the complete variable domain reads NAGVMQNPRHLVRRRGQEARLRCSPMKGHSHVYWYRQLPEEGLKFMVYLQKENIIDESGMPKERFSAEFPKEGPSILRIQQVVRGDSAAYFCASSPPVRENTIYFGEGSWLTVV.

The table lists this clonotype with many counts. V and J are TRBV28 and TRBJ2-1; D is possibly TRBD1 (5 bases). The ends were cut back, 6 bases at V and 8 bases at J, with 14 bases in the middle. The CDR3 totals 13 residues. The germline CDR1 and CDR2 sequences are MDHEN and SYDVKM. The CDR3 is CASSPQVGDEQFF. The CDR3 region has the DNA TGTGCCAGCAGCCCCCAGGTAGGGGATGAGCAGTTCTTC.

Worth noting for this clonotype: This may be a read error: a much more frequent sequence differs by one nucleotide. The rearrangement uses TRBV14 and TRBJ2-1; 10 nucleotides line up with TRBD2. This CDR3 is 17 amino acids long. CDR1 is SGHDN and CDR2 is FVKESK in the germline V gene. In DNA, the CDR3 is TGTGCCAACAGCCAGCCCTATCTAGCGGGAGTCAACAATGAGCAGTTCTTC. It encodes CANSQPYLAGVNNEQFF.

This clonotype was recorded at least ten times. The chain links TRBV28 to TRBJ2-1; 12 bases match TRBD2. V trimming: 6 bases; J trimming: 2 bases; junction bases outside the gene matches: 2. CDR1 is MDHEN and CDR2 is SYDVKM in the germline V gene. The CDR3 runs to 15 residues. As DNA, the CDR3 is TGTGCCAGCAGGCCTAGCGGGAGGGCCTACAATGAGCAGTTCTTC. Its protein is CASRPSGRAYNEQFF.

This clonotype occurred a few times. This sequence joins TRBV20-1 and TRBJ2-5; 7 bases fit TRBD1. This CDR3 spans 14 amino acids. V shed 2 bases, J shed 2 bases, and the junction held 5 bases outside the gene matches. Germline lookup yields CDR1 DFQATT and CDR2 SNEGSKA (reference sequence). The CDR3 nucleotides are TGCAGTGCTAGACAGACAGGGAAACAAGAGACCCAGTACTTC. Protein: CSARQTGKQETQYF.

This rearrangement joins TRBV7-9 to TRBJ1-4; weak D call: TRBD1 (5 bases). The CDR3 contains 15 residues. The germline V gene encodes CDR1 SEHNR and CDR2 FQNEAQ (reference sequence). V was pared by 6 bases and J by 3 bases, with 14 bases between. CDR3 region: CASSPEGTPNEKLFF. In DNA form, the CDR3 reads TGTGCCAGCAGTCCAGAGGGGACTCCTAATGAAAAACTGTTTTTT.

The sample holds a few counts of this clonotype. CDR3 bases: TGTGCCAGCAGCGTAGCGGGGGGTCTGAGTGAAAAACTGTTTTTT. Amino acids: CASSVAGGLSEKLFF. This chain joins TRBV9 and TRBJ1-4; D perhaps matches TRBD1 (5 bases). In germline, CDR1 is SGDLS, CDR2 YYNGEE. The CDR3 has 15 amino acids. Trimming shortened V by 0 bases and J by 7 bases, and 13 bases separated the two germline ends. The full variable domain, its missing parts supplied by reference TRBV9 and TRBJ1-4, is DSGVTQTPKHLITATGQRVTLRCSPRSGDLSVYWYQQSLDQGLQFLIQYYNGEERAKGNILERFSAQQFPDLHSELNLSSLELGDSALYFCASSVAGGLSEKLFFGSGTQLSVL.

This clonotype was picked up a small number of times. CDR3 coding DNA: TGCGCCAGCAGCCCCGAAAGGGGGGTGAAGACCCAGTACTTC. Residues: CASSPERGVKTQYF. This chain joins TRBV5-1 and TRBJ2-5; D tentatively fits TRBD1 or TRBD2 (6 bases each). Germline V lookup: CDR1 SGHRS, CDR2 YFSETQ. V lost 4 bases and J lost 6, with 16 bases in between. The CDR3 has 14 amino acids.

The gene calls are TRBV6-2 or TRBV6-3 and TRBJ1-2, with a possible D match to TRBD1 (6 bases). This CDR3 comprises 13 residues. Trimming cost V 6 bases and J 12 bases, with 20 bases left between them. Germline V gene data show CDR1 as MNHEY and CDR2 as SVGEGT. DNA of the CDR3: TGTGCCAGCAGCACCGACAGGAGAGGAGGCCACACCTTC. This gives the protein CASSTDRRGGHTF.

This chain uses TRBV7-9 with TRBJ2-5; D is ambiguous. Trimming removed 4 bases from V and 2 bases from J, with 8 bases in between. The length of the CDR3 is 13 residues. Germline V gives CDR1 SEHNR, CDR2 FQNEAQ (reference sequence). Here the CDR3 DNA reads TGTGCCAGCAGCTCCACAGCGCAAGAGACCCAGTACTTC. Encoded protein: CASSSTAQETQYF.

To note about this clonotype: This may be a read error, as it is one base from a much larger clone. The V call is TRBV30, the J call TRBJ2-1; 10 nucleotides agree with TRBD2. Looked up from germline, CDR1 is GTSNPN and CDR2 is SVGIG (reference sequence). After removal of 0 bases from V and 14 bases from J, the junction contained 13 bases not matched to a gene. This CDR3 is built from 15 residues. DNA of the CDR3: TGTGCCTGGAGTGTACAAGCGGGAGGGCTAGGCGAGAAGTTCTTC. Amino acid sequence: CAWSVQAGGLGEKFF.

The chain employs TRBV3-1 and TRBJ2-1; no firm D call. This CDR3 has 16 residues. The V gene's germline CDR1 is LGHDT and CDR2 YNNKEL (reference sequence). The germline V and J ends were trimmed by 3 bases and 2 bases, with 14 bases remaining between them. The CDR3 reads CASSHFMTPPYNEQFF. The CDR3 nucleotides read TGTGCCAGCAGCCATTTCATGACTCCCCCCTACAATGAGCAGTTCTTC.